This passage covers 18 T cell receptor beta chains from one sample sequenced in a study of blood T cells in healthy people across ages. A second about 6 to 12 cycle PCR used barcoded and J-beta primers. MiXCR was run by TCRdb on the 5' RACE reads, yielding one entry per CDR3 protein. The table includes approximately 700,000 distinct CDR3 sequences, roughly 32% detected once. Sequencing was carried out using blood. These receptors came from a woman older than 75 in good health.

This clonotype has a handful of counts. The V gene is TRBV5-1, the J gene TRBJ2-7; 8 positions agree with TRBD2. There are 15 residues in the CDR3. The J segment lost 7 bases and the V segment lost 4 bases, leaving 13 bases of the junction unmatched. Germline V CDR1 and CDR2: SGHRS, YFSETQ. The CDR3 here is CASSPTSGNYNEQYF. The DNA for the CDR3 is TGCGCCAGCAGCCCTACTAGCGGAAACTACAATGAGCAGTACTTC.

The chain combines TRBV4-1 with TRBJ2-1; 12 bases align to TRBD2. V lost 5 bases, J lost 3 bases, and 8 bases stayed unmatched. Germline V lookup: CDR1 MGHRA, CDR2 YSYEKL. CDR3 size: 17 residues. CDR3 in amino acids: CASSSTSGRTFYNEQFF. The CDR3 DNA sequence: TGCGCCAGCAGCTCGACTAGCGGGAGAACCTTCTACAATGAGCAGTTCTTC.

This clonotype showed up many times. The chain joins TRBV7-3 to TRBJ2-5; the match to TRBD2 covers 8 bases. After removal of 5 bases from V and 5 bases from J, the junction contained 13 bases not matched to a gene. Germline V CDR1 and CDR2: SGHTA, FQGTGA. CDR3 length: 16 amino acids. Here the CDR3 DNA reads TGTGCCAGCAGCCGCGGGGGGCGAACACCCCAGGAGACCCAGTACTTC. Translated, it gives CASSRGGRTPQETQYF.

This clonotype was seen at least ten times. This chain connects TRBV20-1 to TRBJ2-1; 11 positions match TRBD1. CDR1 is DFQATT, CDR2 SNEGSKA, per germline (reference sequence). The CDR3 is made up of 15 amino acids. V gave up 3 bases and J gave up 8 bases; unmatched junction bases: 9. The CDR3 here is CSASWPGQGVDEQFF. For the CDR3, the DNA is TGCAGTGCTAGTTGGCCGGGACAGGGGGTGGATGAGCAGTTCTTC.

The table lists this clonotype with many counts. This chain links TRBV5-1 with TRBJ1-2; tentatively, D is TRBD1 (5 bases). The V and J ends lost 0 bases and 3 bases respectively, with 12 bases between them. This CDR3 spans 15 amino acids. The germline gives CDR1 SGHRS, CDR2 YFSETQ. The CDR3 region has the DNA TGCGCCAGCAGCTTGGCCAGGGCAAAATACTATGGCTACACCTTC. As protein: CASSLARAKYYGYTF.

On this clonotype itself: The CDR3 ends on some other residue instead of the conserved phenylalanine or tryptophan, so this is likely a read error. The V gene is TRBV27, the J gene TRBJ2-3, with no clear D. V lost 6 bases and J lost 0, with 16 bases in between. CDR1 is MNHEY and CDR2 is SMNVEV in the germline V gene (reference sequence). This CDR3 is built from 16 residues. This CDR3 is CASSLVRTTSTDTQYL. The CDR3 DNA reads as TGTGCCAGCAGCTTAGTGAGAACGACTAGCACAGATACGCAGTATCTT.

Only a few counts were recorded for this clonotype. Being one base from a much bigger clone, this may be a read error. This chain joins TRBV20-1 and TRBJ2-7; possibly TRBD1 for D (6 bases). The CDR3 sequence is 14 residues long. V lost 2 bases, J lost 6 bases, and 17 bases lay in between. The germline V gene has CDR1 DFQATT and CDR2 SNEGSKA (reference sequence). CDR3 nucleotides: TGCAGTGCTAGATCAAGACAGGCCCAGCGCGAGCAGTACTTC. Its protein is CSARSRQAQREQYF.

On this clonotype: At one of its ends the junction is not consistent with the germline gene, which may arise from a read error. J is TRBJ2-1 and V is TRBV5-5; 9 bases match TRBD2. The CDR3 is 15 residues long. CDR1 SGHKS and CDR2 YYEKEE come from the germline V gene (reference sequence). The CDR3 sequence is CASSLAAGGYNGQFF. The CDR3 DNA reads as TGTGCCAGCAGCTTGGCTGCGGGGGGGTACAATGGGCAGTTCTTC.

J is TRBJ2-6 and V is TRBV6-5; either TRBD1 or TRBD2 may supply D (6 bases each). CDR3 length: 15 residues. The ends were cut back, 2 bases at V and 3 bases at J, with 8 bases in the middle. Germline CDR1 and CDR2: MNHEY and SVGAGI. CDR3 region: CASSYGGRGANVLTF. The CDR3 DNA sequence: TGTGCCAGCAGTTACGGGGGGCGTGGGGCCAACGTCCTGACTTTC.

This sequence joins TRBV12-3 or TRBV12-4 and TRBJ1-4; 9 nucleotides match TRBD1. J lost 7 bases, V lost 5 bases, and 5 bases had no gene match. CDR3 size: 14 residues. The CDR3 sequence: CASSGQGRSEKLFF. For the CDR3, the DNA is TGTGCCAGCAGTGGACAGGGGAGGAGTGAAAAACTGTTTTTT.

This clonotype occurred a few times. A clone one base away is much larger, so this may be a read error. V is TRBV4-1 and J is TRBJ2-7; TRBD2 agrees at 7 bases. The tail of the sequence fits TRBJ2-5 better, so the J call may be wrong. Germline CDR1 is MGHRA and CDR2 is YSYEKL. The CDR3 contains 14 residues. CDR3 sequence (DNA): TGCGCCAGCAGCCGAGTACGACTAGCAGGGACCCAGTACTTC. Encoded protein: CASSRVRLAGTQYF.

This rearrangement joins TRBV6-6 to TRBJ1-2, with D maybe TRBD1 (6 bases). The V and J ends lost 6 bases and 8 bases respectively, with 16 bases between them. The germline V gene has CDR1 MNHNY and CDR2 SVGAGI (reference sequence). The CDR3 covers 13 residues. The CDR3 nucleotides are TGTGCCAGCAGAAATAACAGGGCCGGGGGCTACACCTTC. Amino acids: CASRNNRAGGYTF.

In regard to this clonotype: This may be a read error: a much more frequent sequence differs by one nucleotide. The genes are TRBV4-3 and TRBJ2-5; TRBD2 matches at 7 bases. CDR1 is LGHNA and CDR2 is YSLEER in the germline V gene. The length of the CDR3 is 14 residues. V shed 0 bases, J shed 11 bases, and the junction held 9 bases outside the gene matches. DNA of the CDR3: TGCGCCAGCAGCCAAGAGGGGGGGGTGGGTGAGCAGTACTTC. Its translation is CASSQEGGVGEQYF.

The table lists this clonotype with many counts. The chain recombines TRBV12-3 or TRBV12-4 with TRBJ2-1; TRBD2 aligns across 12 bases. This CDR3 spans 19 amino acids. V lost 2 bases, J lost 0 bases, and 8 bases stayed unmatched. Here the CDR3 DNA reads TGTGCCAGCAGTTTAAAGCGGCTAGCGGGGGGGTTCTCCTACAATGAGCAGTTCTTC. Translated: CASSLKRLAGGFSYNEQFF.

On this clonotype: A much larger clonotype is one base distant, so this may be a read error. The genes are TRBV5-6 and TRBJ1-5; D possibly corresponds to TRBD1 (5 bases). The germline V gene has CDR1 SGHDT and CDR2 YYEEEE. The CDR3 consists of 14 residues. V lost 3 bases and J lost 5, with 12 bases in between. This chain's CDR3 is CASSWRQGYQPQHF. CDR3 in DNA: TGTGCCAGCAGCTGGAGGCAGGGATATCAGCCCCAGCATTTT.

In this sample, this clonotype turned up a few times. The chain links TRBV12-3 or TRBV12-4 to TRBJ1-4, with 11 bases lining up with TRBD1. J gave up 7 bases and V 5 bases, and 6 bases lay outside the gene matches. The CDR3 length is 15 residues. CDR3 loop: CASSIGTGGSEKLFF. The CDR3 DNA reads as TGTGCCAGCAGTATCGGGACAGGGGGAAGTGAAAAACTGTTTTTT.

This rearrangement joins TRBV7-2 to TRBJ2-1, with D uncertain. Trimming shortened V by 5 bases and J by 2 bases, and 13 bases separated the two germline ends. Germline CDR1 reads SGHTA; CDR2 reads FQGNSA. There are 15 residues in the CDR3. The DNA of the CDR3 is TGTGCCAGCAGCCTTGACCTCACAACCTACAATGAGCAGTTCTTC. It specifies CASSLDLTTYNEQFF.

In its sample, this clonotype was seen a few times. The gene calls are TRBV5-5 and TRBJ1-5; D gene uncertain. The germline V gene has CDR1 SGHKS and CDR2 YYEKEE (reference sequence). The CDR3 length is 13 residues. The ends were cut back, 4 bases at V and 7 bases at J, with 12 bases in the middle. The CDR3: CASSLDRVQPQHF. The DNA for the CDR3 is TGTGCCAGCAGCCTGGATCGAGTACAGCCCCAGCATTTT.